One and the same sample provided the 15 T cell receptor beta chains below, sequenced in a study of cytomegalovirus exposure and HLA in healthy donors. Use of 60 Vbeta and 13 Jbeta primers characterized the PCR. Sequencing used immunoSEQ multiplex PCR; TCRdb keeps in-frame clones, though not all of them. Here the sample spans over 90,000 clones, approximately 74% being singletons. Sequences were obtained from PBMCs. The receptor source for this set is a female donor in good health and CMV-seropositive.

Only one count was recorded for this clone. V is TRBV29-1 and J is TRBJ1-2; 9 positions agree with TRBD1. After removal of 2 bases from V and 3 bases from J, the junction contained 4 bases not matched to a gene. The germline gives CDR1 SQVTM, CDR2 ANQGSEA. The CDR3 has 14 amino acids. The CDR3 DNA sequence: TGCAGCGTTGAACCTGACAGGGGGTACTATGGCTACACCTTC. Its protein is CSVEPDRGYYGYTF.

The chain links TRBV6-5 to TRBJ1-6; 9 positions agree with TRBD1. V gave up 4 bases and J gave up 9 bases; unmatched junction bases: 4. The length of the CDR3 is 14 residues. Germline CDR1 reads MNHEY; CDR2 reads SVGAGI. CDR3 DNA: TGTGCCAGCAGTTGGACAGGGGTGGTTTCACCCCTCCACTTT. Translation: CASSWTGVVSPLHF.

The rearrangement links TRBV7-9 to TRBJ2-7, with 7 bases matching TRBD2. The germline CDR1 and CDR2 sequences are SEHNR and FQNEAQ (reference sequence). The CDR3 spans 14 residues. The V segment lost 1 base and the J segment 7 bases; nucleotides outside the gene matches: 7. The CDR3 region is CASSLEGGPREQYF. The DNA for the CDR3 is TGTGCCAGCAGCTTAGAGGGAGGGCCTCGGGAGCAGTACTTC. The whole variable domain, remainder taken from reference TRBV7-9 and TRBJ2-7, is DTGVSQNPRHKITKRGQNVTFRCDPISEHNRLYWYRQTLGQGPEFLTYFQNEAQLEKSRLLSDRFSAERPKGSFSTLEIQRTEQGDSAMYLCASSLEGGPREQYFGPGTRLTVT.

The J gene is TRBJ1-4, the V gene TRBV7-6, with unresolved D. Trimming left V 4 bases short and J 0 bases short, with 9 bases between. Germline V CDR1 and CDR2: SGHVS, FNYEAQ. The CDR3 totals 15 residues. CDR3 protein: CASSSRRATNEKLFF. The DNA of the CDR3 is TGTGCCAGCAGCTCCCGGCGGGCAACTAATGAAAAACTGTTTTTT.

The gene calls are TRBV10-1 and TRBJ1-1; D is uncertain. Trimming cost V 6 bases and J 8 bases, with 19 bases left between them. Germline assignment: CDR1 WNHNN and CDR2 SYGVQD (reference sequence). CDR3 length equals 14 residues. This chain's CDR3 is CASSAQKNHPEAFF. Here the CDR3 DNA reads TGCGCCAGCAGCGCCCAGAAAAACCACCCCGAAGCTTTCTTT.

The chain couples TRBV5-1 to TRBJ2-2, with 14 positions matching TRBD2. V lost 4 bases and J lost 0; bases outside the gene matches: 8. The CDR3 consists of 19 residues. Germline lookup yields CDR1 SGHRS and CDR2 YFSETQ. The CDR3 region has the DNA TGCGCCAGCAGCCCCCGGACTAGCGGGAGGCCTGCGAACACCGGGGAGCTGTTTTTT. Its protein is CASSPRTSGRPANTGELFF.

The chain employs TRBV7-2 and TRBJ2-7; D is uncertain. Between the trimmed V and J ends, which lost 5 bases and 5 bases, there was a span of 16 bases. Germline loops: CDR1 SGHTA, CDR2 FQGNSA. This CDR3 spans 14 amino acids. The CDR3 DNA reads as TGTGCCAGCAGCCCACCCCCCCCGAGGCACGAGCAGTACTTC. Protein product: CASSPPPPRHEQYF.

The chain recombines TRBV28 with TRBJ2-7; 7 nucleotides match TRBD2. CDR3 length: 16 residues. The germline CDR1 and CDR2 sequences are MDHEN and SYDVKM. V shed 6 bases, J shed 0 bases, and the junction held 11 bases outside the gene matches. This CDR3 is CASRGEGADSSYEQYF. The CDR3 nucleotides read TGTGCCAGCAGGGGGGAGGGAGCGGATAGCTCCTACGAGCAGTACTTC.

This chain connects TRBV30 to TRBJ2-5, with D unclear. Germline assignment: CDR1 GTSNPN and CDR2 SVGIG (reference sequence). The CDR3 contains 14 residues. V was shortened by 5 bases and J by 2 bases, with 15 bases between the two germline ends. The CDR3 loop is CAWEERRLQETQYF. The CDR3 bases are TGTGCCTGGGAGGAAAGGCGGCTACAAGAGACCCAGTACTTC.

The chain uses TRBV2 and TRBJ2-3; 11 bases agree with TRBD2. V lost 6 bases and J lost 0; bases outside the gene matches: 11. Germline CDR1 and CDR2: SNHLY and FYNNEI. There are 18 residues in the CDR3. The CDR3 DNA reads TGTGCCAGCAGACAAACTAGCGGGGGCTCCTCTAGCACAGATACGCAGTATTTT. Translation: CASRQTSGGSSSTDTQYF.

This rearrangement joins TRBV10-3 to TRBJ2-5; no reliable D call. Trimming shortened V by 2 bases and J by 5 bases, and 12 bases separated the two germline ends. This CDR3 region has 14 residues. In germline, CDR1 is ENHRY, CDR2 SYGVKD. For the CDR3, the DNA is TGTGCCATCAGTGAGGCTTCTAGTCCCGAGACCCAGTACTTC. This translates into CAISEASSPETQYF.

The rearrangement links TRBV6-5 to TRBJ1-2; tentative D call: TRBD1 (6 bases). This CDR3 comprises 15 residues. V lost 7 bases and J lost 0, with 15 bases in between. Germline V CDR1 and CDR2: MNHEY, SVGAGI. The CDR3 is CASTEGGLSNYGYTF. For the CDR3, the DNA is TGTGCCAGCACGGAGGGGGGGCTCTCTAACTATGGCTACACCTTC.

This rearrangement joins TRBV4-2 to TRBJ2-7; 11 nucleotides line up with TRBD2. This CDR3 is built from 17 residues. Per the germline V gene, CDR1 is LGHNA and CDR2 is YNFKEQ. Unmatched junction bases numbered 7, after V lost 0 bases and J lost 3 bases. CDR3 nucleotide sequence: TGTGCCAGCAGCCAAGAAACGGGGGGACTAGCGGTCTACGAGCAGTACTTC. Translated: CASSQETGGLAVYEQYF.

This chain uses TRBV11-2 with TRBJ2-5, with D perhaps TRBD1 (6 bases). The CDR3 sequence is 16 residues long. The ends were cut back, 3 bases at V and 5 bases at J, with 19 bases in the middle. Germline CDR1 SGHAT, CDR2 FQNNGV. This CDR3 is CASSLGDRSGHETQYF. The CDR3 DNA sequence: TGTGCCAGCAGCTTGGGAGACAGGTCCGGCCATGAGACCCAGTACTTC. Full variable domain (outside the CDR3, taken from reference TRBV11-2 and TRBJ2-5): EAGVAQSPRYKIIEKRQSVAFWCNPISGHATLYWYQQILGQGPKLLIQFQNNGVVDDSQLPKDRFSAERLKGVDSTLKIQPAKLEDSAVYLCASSLGDRSGHETQYFGPGTRLLVL.

The CDR3 is CASSRGYGVGGPYEQYF. CDR3 bases: TGTGCCAGCAGCCGAGGGTATGGGGTCGGGGGGCCCTACGAGCAGTACTTC. The V and J genes are TRBV13 and TRBJ2-5, with a tentative D call TRBD2 (7 bases). The end of the DNA is better explained by TRBJ2-7, so the J call may be wrong. This CDR3 contains 17 residues. Germline values: CDR1 PRHDT, CDR2 FYEKMQ (reference sequence).